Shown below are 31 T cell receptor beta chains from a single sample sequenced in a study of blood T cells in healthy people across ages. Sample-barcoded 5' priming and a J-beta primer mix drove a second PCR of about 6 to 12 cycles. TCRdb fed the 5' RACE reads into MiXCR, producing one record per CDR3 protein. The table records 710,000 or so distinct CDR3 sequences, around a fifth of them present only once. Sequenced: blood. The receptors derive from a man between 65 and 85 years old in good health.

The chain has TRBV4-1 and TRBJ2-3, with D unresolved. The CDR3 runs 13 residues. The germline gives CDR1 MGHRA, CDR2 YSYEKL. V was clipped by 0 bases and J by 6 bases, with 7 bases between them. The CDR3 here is CASSQEESDTQYF. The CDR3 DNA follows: TGCGCCAGCAGCCAAGAAGAGTCGGATACGCAGTATTTT.

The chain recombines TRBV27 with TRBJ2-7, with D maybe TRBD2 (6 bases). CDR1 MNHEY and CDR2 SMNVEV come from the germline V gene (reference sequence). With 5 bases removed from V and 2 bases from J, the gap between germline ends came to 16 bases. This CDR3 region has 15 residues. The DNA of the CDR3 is TGTGCCAGCAGTAGGGCAGCGGGCACCACCTACGAGCAGTACTTC. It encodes CASSRAAGTTYEQYF.

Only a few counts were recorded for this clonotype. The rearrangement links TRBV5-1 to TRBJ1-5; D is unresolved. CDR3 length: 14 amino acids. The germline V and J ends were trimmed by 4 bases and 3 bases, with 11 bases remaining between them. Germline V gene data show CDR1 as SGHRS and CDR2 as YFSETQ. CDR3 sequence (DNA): TGCGCCAGCAGCACCGGAAACTCCAATCAGCCCCAGCATTTT. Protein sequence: CASSTGNSNQPQHF. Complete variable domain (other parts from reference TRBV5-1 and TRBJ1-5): KAGVTQTPRYLIKTRGQQVTLSCSPISGHRSVSWYQQTPGQGLQFLFEYFSETQRNKGNFPGRFSGRQFSNSRSEMNVSTLELGDSALYLCASSTGNSNQPQHFGDGTRLSIL.

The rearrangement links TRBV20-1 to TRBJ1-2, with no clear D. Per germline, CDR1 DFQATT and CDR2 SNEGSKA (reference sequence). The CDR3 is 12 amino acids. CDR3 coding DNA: TGCAGCGCAATGAGGGAGGACCATGGCTACACCTTC. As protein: CSAMREDHGYTF.

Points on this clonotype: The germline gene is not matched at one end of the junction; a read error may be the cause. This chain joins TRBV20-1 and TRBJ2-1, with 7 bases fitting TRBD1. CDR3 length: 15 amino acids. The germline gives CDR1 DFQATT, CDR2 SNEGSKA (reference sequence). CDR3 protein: CSARDRAALYNEQFF. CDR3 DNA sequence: TGTAGTGCTAGAGACAGGGCGGCCCTCTACAATGAGCAGTTCTTC.

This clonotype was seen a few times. CDR3 loop: CASSQESSTVAFF. The DNA of the CDR3 is TGTGCCAGCAGCCAAGAGAGTTCGACAGTAGCTTTCTTT. The chain carries TRBV3-1 and TRBJ1-1, with a possible D match to TRBD1 (5 bases). CDR1 is LGHDT and CDR2 is YNNKEL in the germline V gene (reference sequence). Trimming shortened V by 0 bases and J by 10 bases, and 12 bases separated the two germline ends. This CDR3 has 13 residues.

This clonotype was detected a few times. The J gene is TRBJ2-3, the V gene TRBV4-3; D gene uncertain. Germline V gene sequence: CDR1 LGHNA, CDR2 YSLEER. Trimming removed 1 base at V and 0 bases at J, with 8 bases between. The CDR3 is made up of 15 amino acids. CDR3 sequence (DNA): TGCGCCAGCAGCCAAGTCTCGGCTAGCACAGATACGCAGTATTTT. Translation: CASSQVSASTDTQYF.

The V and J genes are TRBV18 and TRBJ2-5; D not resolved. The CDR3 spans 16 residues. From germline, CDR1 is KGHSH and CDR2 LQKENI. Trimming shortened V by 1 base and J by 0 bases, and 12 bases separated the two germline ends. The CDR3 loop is CASSPQMGTNQETQYF. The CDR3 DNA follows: TGTGCCAGCTCACCACAGATGGGAACAAACCAAGAGACCCAGTACTTC.

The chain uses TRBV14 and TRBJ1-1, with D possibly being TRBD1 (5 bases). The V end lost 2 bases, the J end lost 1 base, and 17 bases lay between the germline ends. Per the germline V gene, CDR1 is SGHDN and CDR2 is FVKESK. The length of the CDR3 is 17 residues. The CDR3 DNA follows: TGTGCCAGCAGCCAATCCTGGGGGGGACGGGAGAACACTGAAGCTTTCTTT. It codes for CASSQSWGGRENTEAFF.

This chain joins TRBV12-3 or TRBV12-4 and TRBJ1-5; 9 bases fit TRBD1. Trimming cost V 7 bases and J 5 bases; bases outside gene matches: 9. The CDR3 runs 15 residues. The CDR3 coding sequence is TGTGCCAGCACCATGCGGGACAGGGTGCATCAGCCCCAGCATTTT. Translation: CASTMRDRVHQPQHF.

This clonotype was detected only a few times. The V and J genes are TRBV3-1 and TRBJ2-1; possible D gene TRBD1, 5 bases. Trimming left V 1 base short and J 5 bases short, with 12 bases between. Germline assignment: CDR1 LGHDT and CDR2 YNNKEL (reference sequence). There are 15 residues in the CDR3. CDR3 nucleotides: TGTGCCAGCAGCCAAGGTTGGGGCCCCGACAATGAGCAGTTCTTC. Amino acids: CASSQGWGPDNEQFF.

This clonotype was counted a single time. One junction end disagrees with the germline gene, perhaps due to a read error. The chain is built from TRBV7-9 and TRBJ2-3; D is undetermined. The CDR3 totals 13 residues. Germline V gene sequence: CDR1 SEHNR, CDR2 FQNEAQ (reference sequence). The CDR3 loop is CTSSYGPTDTQYF. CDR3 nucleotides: TGTACCAGCAGCTACGGACCTACAGATACGCAGTATTTT.

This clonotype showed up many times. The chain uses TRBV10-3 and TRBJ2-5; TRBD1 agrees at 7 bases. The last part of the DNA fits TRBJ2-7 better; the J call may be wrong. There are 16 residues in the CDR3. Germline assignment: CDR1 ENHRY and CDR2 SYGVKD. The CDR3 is CAISESVGQIAYEQYF. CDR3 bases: TGTGCCATCAGTGAGTCTGTGGGACAGATCGCCTACGAGCAGTACTTC.

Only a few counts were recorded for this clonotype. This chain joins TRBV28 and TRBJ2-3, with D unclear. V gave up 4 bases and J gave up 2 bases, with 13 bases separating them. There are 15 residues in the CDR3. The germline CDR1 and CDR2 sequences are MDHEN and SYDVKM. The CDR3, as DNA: TGTGCCAGCAGTTCCCGACACCCGCTCACAGATACGCAGTATTTT. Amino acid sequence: CASSSRHPLTDTQYF.

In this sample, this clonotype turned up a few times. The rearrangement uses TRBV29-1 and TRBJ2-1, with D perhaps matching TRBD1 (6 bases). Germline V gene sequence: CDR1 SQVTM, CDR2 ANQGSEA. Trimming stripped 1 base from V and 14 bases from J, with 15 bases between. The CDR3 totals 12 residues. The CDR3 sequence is CSVEAQGKIKFF. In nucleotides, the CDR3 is TGCAGCGTTGAAGCACAGGGAAAGATAAAGTTCTTC.

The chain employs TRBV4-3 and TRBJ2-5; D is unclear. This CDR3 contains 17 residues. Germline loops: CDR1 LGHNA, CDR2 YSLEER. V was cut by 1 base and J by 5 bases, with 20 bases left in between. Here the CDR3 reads CASSQGRRSTSRETQYF. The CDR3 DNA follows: TGCGCCAGCAGCCAAGGTCGGCGTAGTACCAGCAGGGAGACCCAGTACTTC.

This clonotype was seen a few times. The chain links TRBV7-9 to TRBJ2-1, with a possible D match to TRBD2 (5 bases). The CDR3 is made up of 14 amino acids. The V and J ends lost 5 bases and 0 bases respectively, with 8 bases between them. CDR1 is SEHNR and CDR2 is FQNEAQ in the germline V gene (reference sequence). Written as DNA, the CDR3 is TGTGCCAGCAGCGCCCGGGACTCCTACAATGAGCAGTTCTTC. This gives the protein CASSARDSYNEQFF.

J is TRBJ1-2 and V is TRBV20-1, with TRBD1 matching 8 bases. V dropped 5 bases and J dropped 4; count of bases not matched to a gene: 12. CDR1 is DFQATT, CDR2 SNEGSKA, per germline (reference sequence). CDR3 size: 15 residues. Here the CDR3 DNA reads TGCAGTGCTCCAGGGGGCCAACCTTTTAGCTATGGCTACACCTTC. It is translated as CSAPGGQPFSYGYTF.

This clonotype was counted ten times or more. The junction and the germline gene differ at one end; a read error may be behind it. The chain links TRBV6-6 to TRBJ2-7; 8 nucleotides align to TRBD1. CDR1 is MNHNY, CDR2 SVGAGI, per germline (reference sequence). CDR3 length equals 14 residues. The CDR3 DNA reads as TGTGCCAGCACTTACAGGGGGACCCTAGGCGAGCAGTACTTC. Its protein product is CASTYRGTLGEQYF.

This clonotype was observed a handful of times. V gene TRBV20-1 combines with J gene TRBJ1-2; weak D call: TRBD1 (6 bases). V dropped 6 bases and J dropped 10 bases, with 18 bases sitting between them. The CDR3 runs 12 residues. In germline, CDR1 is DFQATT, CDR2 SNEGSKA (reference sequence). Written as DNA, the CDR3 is TGCAGTGCCCCAGTTACAGGGTCCTACTACACCTTC. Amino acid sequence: CSAPVTGSYYTF.

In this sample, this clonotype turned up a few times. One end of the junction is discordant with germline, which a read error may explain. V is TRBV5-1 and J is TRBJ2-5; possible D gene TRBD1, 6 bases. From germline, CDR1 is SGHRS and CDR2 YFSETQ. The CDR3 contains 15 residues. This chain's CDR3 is CAGSTNRARFETQYF. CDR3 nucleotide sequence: TGCGCCGGCAGCACTAACAGGGCCCGGTTTGAGACCCAGTACTTC.

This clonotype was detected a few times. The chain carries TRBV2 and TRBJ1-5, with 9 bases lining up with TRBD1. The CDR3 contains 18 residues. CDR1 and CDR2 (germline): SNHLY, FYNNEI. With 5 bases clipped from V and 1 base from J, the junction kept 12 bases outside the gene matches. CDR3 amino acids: CASSTSRDRDGSNQPQHF. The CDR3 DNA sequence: TGTGCCAGCAGTACGTCCCGGGACAGGGATGGCAGCAATCAGCCCCAGCATTTT.

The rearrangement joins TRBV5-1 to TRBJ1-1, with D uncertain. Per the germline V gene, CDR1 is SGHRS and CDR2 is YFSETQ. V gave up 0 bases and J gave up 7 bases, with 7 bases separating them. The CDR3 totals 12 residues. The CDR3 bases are TGCGCCAGCAGCTTGGGGGTGGGTGAAGCTTTCTTT. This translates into CASSLGVGEAFF.

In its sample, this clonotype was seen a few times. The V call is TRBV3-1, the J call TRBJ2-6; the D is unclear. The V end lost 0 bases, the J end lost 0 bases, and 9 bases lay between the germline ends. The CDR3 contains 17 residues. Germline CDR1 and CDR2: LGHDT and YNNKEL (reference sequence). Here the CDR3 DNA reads TGTGCCAGCAGCCAAGATCGGACGTTCTCTGGGGCCAACGTCCTGACTTTC. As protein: CASSQDRTFSGANVLTF.

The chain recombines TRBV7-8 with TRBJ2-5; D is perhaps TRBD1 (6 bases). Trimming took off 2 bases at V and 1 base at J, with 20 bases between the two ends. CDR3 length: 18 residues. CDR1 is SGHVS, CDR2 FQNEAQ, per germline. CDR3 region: CASSLRPGTRRFQETQYF. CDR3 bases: TGTGCCAGCAGCTTAAGACCGGGGACAAGAAGATTCCAAGAGACCCAGTACTTC.

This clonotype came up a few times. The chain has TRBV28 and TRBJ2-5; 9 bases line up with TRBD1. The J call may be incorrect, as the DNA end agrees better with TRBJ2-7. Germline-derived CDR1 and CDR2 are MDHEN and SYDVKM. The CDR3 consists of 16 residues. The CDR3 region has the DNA TGTGCCAGCAGTTTATTTTGGGACAGGGAGTCCTACGAGCAGTACTTC. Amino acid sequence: CASSLFWDRESYEQYF.

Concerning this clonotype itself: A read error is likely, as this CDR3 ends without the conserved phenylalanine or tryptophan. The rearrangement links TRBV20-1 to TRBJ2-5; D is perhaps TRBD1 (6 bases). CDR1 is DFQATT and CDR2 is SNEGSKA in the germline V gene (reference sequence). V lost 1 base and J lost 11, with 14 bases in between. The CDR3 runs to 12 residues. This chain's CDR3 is CSARGSGAEQYV. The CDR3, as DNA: TGCAGTGCTAGAGGTTCAGGGGCAGAGCAGTACGTC.

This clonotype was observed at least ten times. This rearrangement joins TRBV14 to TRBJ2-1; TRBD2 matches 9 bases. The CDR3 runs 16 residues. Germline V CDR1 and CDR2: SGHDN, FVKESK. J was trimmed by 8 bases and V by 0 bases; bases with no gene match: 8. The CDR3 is CASSQEGRGGRDEQFF. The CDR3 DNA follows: TGTGCCAGCAGCCAAGAGGGGCGGGGGGGACGTGATGAGCAGTTCTTC.

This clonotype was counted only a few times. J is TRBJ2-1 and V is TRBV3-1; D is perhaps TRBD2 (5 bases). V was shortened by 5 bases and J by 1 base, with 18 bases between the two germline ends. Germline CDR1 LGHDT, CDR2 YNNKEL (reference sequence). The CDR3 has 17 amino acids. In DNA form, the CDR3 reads TGTGCCAGCAGCTTCCCGGGAAAGTCTCAATCCTACAATGAGCAGTTCTTC. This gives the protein CASSFPGKSQSYNEQFF.

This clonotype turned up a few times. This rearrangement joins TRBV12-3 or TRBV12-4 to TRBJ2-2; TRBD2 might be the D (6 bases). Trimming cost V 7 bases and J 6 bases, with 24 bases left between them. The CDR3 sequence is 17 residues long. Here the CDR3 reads CASTQYQAGPLPGELFF. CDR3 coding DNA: TGTGCCAGCACCCAGTACCAGGCGGGGCCTTTGCCCGGGGAGCTGTTTTTT.

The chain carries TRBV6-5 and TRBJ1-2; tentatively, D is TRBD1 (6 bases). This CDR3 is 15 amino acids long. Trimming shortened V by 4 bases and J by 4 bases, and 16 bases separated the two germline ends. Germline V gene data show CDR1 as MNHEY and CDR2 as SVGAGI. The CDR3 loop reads CASSSPSLDSYGYTF. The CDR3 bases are TGTGCCAGCAGTTCCCCCTCCCTGGACAGCTATGGCTACACCTTC.